These 25 T cell receptor beta chains originate from one sample sequenced in a study of blood T cells in healthy people across ages. A second about 7 to 11 cycle PCR used barcoded and J-beta primers. One entry per CDR3 protein, called by TCRdb with MiXCR from the 5' RACE reads. The sample has about 640,000 distinct CDR3 sequences; around three fifths are singletons. Sequencing was done on a sample of blood. These receptors all stem from a man between 60 and 75 years old in good health.

J is TRBJ1-2 and V is TRBV2, with 8 bases fitting TRBD1. The junction had 8 bases not matched to a gene; V was cut back by 4 bases and J by 7 bases. CDR3 length equals 14 residues. Germline V gene data show CDR1 as SNHLY and CDR2 as FYNNEI. This chain's CDR3 is CASSVDRASGGYTF. For the CDR3, the DNA is TGTGCCAGCAGTGTGGACAGGGCGTCAGGTGGCTACACCTTC.

The rearrangement links TRBV7-9 to TRBJ1-6; maybe TRBD1 (5 bases). Trimming removed 3 bases at V and 9 bases at J, with 12 bases between. The CDR3 runs to 14 residues. The V gene's germline CDR1 is SEHNR and CDR2 FQNEAQ (reference sequence). This chain's CDR3 is CASSFQGKGSPLHF. CDR3 coding DNA: TGTGCCAGCAGCTTTCAGGGCAAGGGTTCACCCCTCCACTTT.

V usage is TRBV6-6 and J usage is TRBJ1-5; 9 nucleotides align to TRBD1. The CDR3 is made up of 16 amino acids. The V gene end was trimmed by 2 bases and the J gene end by 4 bases; junction bases not matched to a gene: 6. In germline, CDR1 is MNHNY, CDR2 SVGAGI (reference sequence). The CDR3 here is CASSYPGTGPNQPQHF. CDR3 in DNA: TGTGCCAGCAGTTACCCCGGGACAGGGCCTAATCAGCCCCAGCATTTT.

This chain links TRBV6-6 with TRBJ2-1, with 12 nucleotides matching TRBD2. With V trimmed by 6 bases and J by 7 bases, 13 bases remained unmatched. Per germline, CDR1 MNHNY and CDR2 SVGAGI (reference sequence). The length of the CDR3 is 17 residues. The CDR3 region is CASRPHLAGGPGNEQFF. CDR3 DNA: TGTGCCAGCAGACCTCACCTAGCGGGGGGGCCAGGAAATGAGCAGTTCTTC.

This clonotype was seen a few times. V and J are TRBV28 and TRBJ2-7; 11 nucleotides align to TRBD1. The ends lost 3 bases at V and 8 bases at J; junction bases unmatched: 9. The CDR3 covers 15 residues. CDR1 and CDR2 from the germline V gene are MDHEN and SYDVKM. Written as DNA, the CDR3 is TGTGCCAGCAGTTTTCAGGGGACAGGGGGTGGGAAGCAGTACTTC. This encodes CASSFQGTGGGKQYF. Full variable domain (rest looked up from reference TRBV28 and TRBJ2-7): DVKVTQSSRYLVKRTGEKVFLECVQDMDHENMFWYRQDPGLGLRLIYFSYDVKMKEKGDIPEGYSVSREKKERFSLILESASTNQTSMYLCASSFQGTGGGKQYFGPGTRLTVT.

The V gene is TRBV7-9, the J gene TRBJ2-7, with D uncertain. The assigned J gene may be wrong: the sequence end matches TRBJ2-5 better. The CDR3 totals 14 residues. Per the germline V gene, CDR1 is SEHNR and CDR2 is FQNEAQ (reference sequence). The CDR3 spells CASSLDPNPETQYF. CDR3 nucleotides: TGTGCCAGCAGCTTAGATCCCAATCCGGAGACCCAGTACTTC.

On this clonotype: The junction and the germline gene differ at one end; a read error may be behind it. V gene TRBV12-3 or TRBV12-4 combines with J gene TRBJ2-3; 7 bases fit TRBD1. The CDR3 contains 16 residues. Here the CDR3 DNA reads TGTGCCAGCAGTTTAAGCGGAACTCGAGGGACAGATACGCAGAATTTT. Translating gives CASSLSGTRGTDTQNF.

V and J are TRBV14 and TRBJ2-4; D is undetermined. The J call may be in error: the DNA end matches TRBJ2-7 better. Germline V gives CDR1 SGHDN, CDR2 FVKESK. The length of the CDR3 is 14 residues. DNA of the CDR3: TGTGCCAGCAGCCAAGAAATTTATGTGAGCGAGCAGTACTTC. Residues: CASSQEIYVSEQYF.

The chain recombines TRBV3-1 with TRBJ1-2; 7 positions agree with TRBD1. The CDR3 extends over 14 amino acids. CDR1 and CDR2 from the germline V gene are LGHDT and YNNKEL (reference sequence). J gave up 5 bases and V 4 bases, and 7 bases lay outside the gene matches. As DNA, the CDR3 is TGTGCCAGCAGCCTCCCACAGGGGAGGTATGGCTACACCTTC. It encodes CASSLPQGRYGYTF.

The chain recombines TRBV4-1 with TRBJ2-2; tentatively, D is TRBD2 (6 bases). This CDR3 has 17 amino acids. With 5 bases removed from V and 2 bases from J, the gap between germline ends came to 18 bases. CDR1 and CDR2 from the germline V gene are MGHRA and YSYEKL. The CDR3 is CASSLFRDSPNTGELFF. Here the CDR3 DNA reads TGCGCCAGCAGCTTGTTCAGGGACTCCCCAAACACCGGGGAGCTGTTTTTT.

The chain couples TRBV20-1 to TRBJ1-5; 7 bases map to TRBD1. Germline-derived CDR1 and CDR2 are DFQATT and SNEGSKA (reference sequence). Trimming took 3 bases from V and 3 from J; bases not matched to a gene: 5. The CDR3 spans 14 residues. The CDR3 reads CSARGGTVNQPQHF. For the CDR3, the DNA is TGCAGTGCTAGGGGTGGGACAGTCAATCAGCCCCAGCATTTT.

The rearrangement joins TRBV20-1 to TRBJ1-2, with D unclear. The ends were cut back, 6 bases at V and 5 bases at J, with 22 bases in the middle. Per the germline V gene, CDR1 is DFQATT and CDR2 is SNEGSKA (reference sequence). The CDR3 has 15 amino acids. The CDR3 region is CSARTFLVGIYGYTF. DNA for the CDR3: TGCAGTGCCCGGACTTTCCTGGTCGGGATTTATGGCTACACCTTC.

This sequence joins TRBV5-1 and TRBJ2-3; D uncertain. V lost 0 bases and J 6 bases, leaving 11 bases between the germline ends. The CDR3 runs to 14 residues. Germline V gene data show CDR1 as SGHRS and CDR2 as YFSETQ. This CDR3 reads CASSLGPLSDTQYF. The CDR3 nucleotides are TGCGCCAGCAGCTTGGGCCCCCTTTCGGATACGCAGTATTTT.

The rearrangement links TRBV10-3 to TRBJ2-7, with D tentatively TRBD1 or TRBD2 (5 bases each). The CDR3 is 13 amino acids. The germline V gene has CDR1 ENHRY and CDR2 SYGVKD. The germline V and J ends were trimmed by 5 bases and 4 bases, with 12 bases remaining between them. For the CDR3, the DNA is TGTGCCATCAGTCGGGACCCCGAATACGAGCAGTACTTC. It is translated as CAISRDPEYEQYF.

The V gene is TRBV7-2, the J gene TRBJ2-1, with 10 bases matching TRBD2. This CDR3 comprises 16 residues. With V trimmed by 1 base and J by 7 bases, 7 bases remained unmatched. From germline, CDR1 is SGHTA and CDR2 FQGNSA. In DNA form, the CDR3 reads TGTGCCAGCAGCTTAGGGTCGCTAGCGGGGGCAAATGAGCAGTTCTTC. It codes for CASSLGSLAGANEQFF.

This clonotype was observed a handful of times. The chain recombines TRBV6-2 or TRBV6-3 with TRBJ2-7; 13 nucleotides agree with TRBD2. Trimming removed 5 bases from V and 1 base from J; junction bases left unmatched: 2. Germline CDR1 and CDR2: MNHEY and SVGEGT. The CDR3 loop spans 15 amino acids. In nucleotides, the CDR3 is TGTGCCAGCAGTAGGACTAGCGGGGGTTCCTACGAGCAGTACTTC. Its translation is CASSRTSGGSYEQYF.

The V and J genes are TRBV5-1 and TRBJ2-3, with 7 bases lining up with TRBD2. This CDR3 has 15 residues. With 5 bases clipped from V and 2 bases from J, the junction kept 8 bases outside the gene matches. Germline CDR1 is SGHRS and CDR2 is YFSETQ. The CDR3 nucleotides read TGCGCCAGCAGTTTTGCCGGGACTAACACAGATACGCAGTATTTT. Its translation is CASSFAGTNTDTQYF.

This chain uses TRBV7-2 with TRBJ1-2, with D perhaps matching TRBD1 (5 bases). Deletions cut 2 bases from V and 5 bases from J, with 21 bases between. Germline lookup yields CDR1 SGHTA and CDR2 FQGNSA. The CDR3 contains 17 residues. The CDR3 DNA reads as TGTGCCAGCAGCTTAACCTCGCGGGGGTCGGGGAAGTATGGCTACACCTTC. It codes for CASSLTSRGSGKYGYTF.

This rearrangement joins TRBV5-7 to TRBJ2-2; D unresolved. TRBV5-7 is placed among ORFs of uncertain function. The germline V and J ends were trimmed by 4 bases and 3 bases, with 16 bases remaining between them. This CDR3 has 16 amino acids. The CDR3 loop reads CASSASTDQDTGELFF. CDR3 sequence (DNA): TGTGCCAGCAGCGCCTCAACCGACCAGGACACCGGGGAGCTGTTTTTT.

The chain carries TRBV9 and TRBJ2-2; D gene unclear. V was clipped by 1 base and J by 6 bases, with 7 bases between them. The CDR3 has 13 amino acids. Germline V gene lookup returns CDR1 SGDLS and CDR2 YYNGEE. In DNA, the CDR3 is TGTGCCAGCAGCGTATCTAGGGCCGGGGAGCTGTTTTTT. The encoded protein is CASSVSRAGELFF.

This chain's CDR3 is CASSESLGSYNEQFF. The CDR3 DNA follows: TGTGCCAGCAGTGAATCTCTCGGCTCCTACAATGAGCAGTTCTTC. This chain links TRBV25-1 with TRBJ2-1; D not resolved. Trimming shortened V by 1 base and J by 0 bases, and 7 bases separated the two germline ends. Germline CDR1 reads MGHDK; CDR2 reads SYGVNS. This CDR3 spans 15 amino acids.

With regard to this clonotype: A much larger clone is a single base away; this may be a read error. V and J are TRBV20-1 and TRBJ2-7, with 7 bases lining up with TRBD2. CDR1 is DFQATT and CDR2 is SNEGSKA in the germline V gene (reference sequence). This CDR3 contains 15 residues. The CDR3, as DNA: TGCAGTGCTAGAGATGGGAGGGGCGGCTCCTACGAGCGGTACTTC. Its protein product is CSARDGRGGSYERYF.

Note on this clonotype: Possible read error: a much larger clone is one base away. This chain joins TRBV7-2 and TRBJ2-4; D might be TRBD2 (6 bases). The tail of the sequence fits TRBJ2-7 better, so the J call may be wrong. Germline loops: CDR1 SGHTA, CDR2 FQGNSA. The CDR3 runs 14 residues. This CDR3 reads CVSSSPRGADEQYF. CDR3 sequence (DNA): TGTGTCAGCAGCTCCCCCCGCGGGGCGGACGAGCAGTACTTC.

Concerning this clonotype: This may be a read error: a much more frequent sequence differs by one nucleotide. The gene calls are TRBV20-1 and TRBJ2-7, with D perhaps given as TRBD1 or TRBD2 (6 bases each). V was clipped by 0 bases and J by 5 bases, with 14 bases between them. The CDR3 runs 14 residues. Germline CDR1 DFQATT, CDR2 SNEGSKA (reference sequence). The CDR3, as DNA: TGCAGTGCTAGAGATCCACGGGGGCTCCACGAGCAGTACTTC. This sequence encodes CSARDPRGLHEQYF.

This clonotype occurred many times. The CDR3 loop reads CASSLGQIETQYF. As DNA, the CDR3 is TGTGCCAGCAGTTTAGGGCAAATAGAGACCCAGTACTTC. The chain uses TRBV12-3 or TRBV12-4 and TRBJ2-5; no clear D. The V end lost 1 base, the J end lost 4 bases, and 7 bases lay between the germline ends. The CDR3 extends over 13 amino acids.